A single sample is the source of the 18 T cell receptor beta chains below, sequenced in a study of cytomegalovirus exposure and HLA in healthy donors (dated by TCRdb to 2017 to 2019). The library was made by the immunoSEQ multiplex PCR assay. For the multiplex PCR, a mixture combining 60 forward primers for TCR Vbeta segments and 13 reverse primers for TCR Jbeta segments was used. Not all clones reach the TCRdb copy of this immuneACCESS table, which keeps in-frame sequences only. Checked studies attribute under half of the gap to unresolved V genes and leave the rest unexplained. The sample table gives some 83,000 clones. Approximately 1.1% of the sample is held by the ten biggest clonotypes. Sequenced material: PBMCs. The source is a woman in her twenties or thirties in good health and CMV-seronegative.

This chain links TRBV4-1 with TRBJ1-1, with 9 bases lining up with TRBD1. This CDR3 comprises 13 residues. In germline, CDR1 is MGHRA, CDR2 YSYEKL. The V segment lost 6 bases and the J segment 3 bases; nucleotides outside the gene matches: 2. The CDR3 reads CASRWDRDTEAFF. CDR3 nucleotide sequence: TGCGCCAGCAGGTGGGACAGGGACACTGAAGCTTTCTTT.

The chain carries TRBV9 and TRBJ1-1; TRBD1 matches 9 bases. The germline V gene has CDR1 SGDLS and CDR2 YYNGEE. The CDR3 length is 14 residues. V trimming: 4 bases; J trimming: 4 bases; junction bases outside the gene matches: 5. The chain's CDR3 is CASSPQTGGTEAFF. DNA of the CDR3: TGTGCCAGCAGCCCCCAGACAGGGGGCACTGAAGCTTTCTTT.

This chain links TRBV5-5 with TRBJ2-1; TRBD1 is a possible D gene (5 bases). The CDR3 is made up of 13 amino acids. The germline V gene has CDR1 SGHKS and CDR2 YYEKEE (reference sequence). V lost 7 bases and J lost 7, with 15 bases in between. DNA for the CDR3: TGTGCCAGCCGGACAATGACTTTAAATGAGCAGTTCTTC. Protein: CASRTMTLNEQFF.

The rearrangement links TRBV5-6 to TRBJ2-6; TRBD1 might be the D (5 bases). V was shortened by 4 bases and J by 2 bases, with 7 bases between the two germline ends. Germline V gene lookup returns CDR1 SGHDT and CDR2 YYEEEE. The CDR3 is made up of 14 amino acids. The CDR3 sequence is CASSQGAGANVLTF. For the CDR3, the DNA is TGTGCCAGCAGCCAGGGCGCTGGGGCCAACGTCCTGACTTTC.

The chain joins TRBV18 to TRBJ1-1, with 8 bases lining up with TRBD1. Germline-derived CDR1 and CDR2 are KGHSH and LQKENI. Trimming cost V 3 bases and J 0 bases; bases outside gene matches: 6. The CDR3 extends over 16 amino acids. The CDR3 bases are TGTGCCAGCTCACCTAACACAGGGGGTTTGAACACTGAAGCTTTCTTT. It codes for CASSPNTGGLNTEAFF.

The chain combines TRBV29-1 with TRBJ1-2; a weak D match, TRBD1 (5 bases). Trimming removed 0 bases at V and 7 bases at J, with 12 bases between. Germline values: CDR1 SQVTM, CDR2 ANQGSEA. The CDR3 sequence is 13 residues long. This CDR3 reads CSVEDGGVRGYTF. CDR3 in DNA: TGCAGCGTTGAAGATGGGGGGGTTCGTGGCTACACCTTC. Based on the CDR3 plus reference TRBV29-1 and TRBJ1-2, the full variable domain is SAVISQKPSRDICQRGTSLTIQCQVDSQVTMMFWYRQQPGQSLTLIATANQGSEATYESGFVIDKFPISRPNLTFSTLTVSNMSPEDSSIYLCSVEDGGVRGYTFGSGTRLTVV.

The CDR3 DNA sequence: TGCAGTGCTGGGACAGATAAGGAAGCTTTCTTT. This sequence encodes CSAGTDKEAFF. The gene calls are TRBV20-1 and TRBJ1-1; 7 bases agree with TRBD1. Unmatched junction bases numbered 5, after V lost 5 bases and J lost 8 bases. Germline CDR1 is DFQATT and CDR2 is SNEGSKA (reference sequence). CDR3 size: 11 residues.

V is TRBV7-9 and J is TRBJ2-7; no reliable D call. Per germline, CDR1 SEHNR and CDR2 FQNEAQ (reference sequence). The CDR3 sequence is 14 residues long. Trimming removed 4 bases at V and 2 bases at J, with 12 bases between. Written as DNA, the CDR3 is TGTGCCAGCAGCTCAACTACACGAGCCTACGAGCAGTACTTC. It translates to CASSSTTRAYEQYF. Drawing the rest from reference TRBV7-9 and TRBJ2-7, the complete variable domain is DTGVSQNPRHKITKRGQNVTFRCDPISEHNRLYWYRQTLGQGPEFLTYFQNEAQLEKSRLLSDRFSAERPKGSFSTLEIQRTEQGDSAMYLCASSSTTRAYEQYFGPGTRLTVT.

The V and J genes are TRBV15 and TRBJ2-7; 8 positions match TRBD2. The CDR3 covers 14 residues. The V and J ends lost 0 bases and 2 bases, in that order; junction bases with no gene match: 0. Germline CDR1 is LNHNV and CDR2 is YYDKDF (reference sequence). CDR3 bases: TGTGCCACCAGCAGAGATAGCGGGACCTACGAGCAGTACTTC. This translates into CATSRDSGTYEQYF.

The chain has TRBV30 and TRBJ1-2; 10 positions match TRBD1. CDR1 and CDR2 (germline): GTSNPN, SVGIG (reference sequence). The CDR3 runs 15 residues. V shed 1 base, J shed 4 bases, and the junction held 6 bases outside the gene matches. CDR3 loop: CAWSGGQGRTYGYTF. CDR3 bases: TGTGCCTGGAGTGGGGGACAGGGGAGGACCTATGGCTACACCTTC.

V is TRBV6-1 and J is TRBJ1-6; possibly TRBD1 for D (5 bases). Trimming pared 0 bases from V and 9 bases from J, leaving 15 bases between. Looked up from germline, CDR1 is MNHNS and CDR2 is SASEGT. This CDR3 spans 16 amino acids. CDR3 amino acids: CASSEAAPGLGSPLHF. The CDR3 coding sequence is TGTGCCAGCAGTGAAGCTGCCCCAGGGTTGGGTTCACCCCTCCACTTT.

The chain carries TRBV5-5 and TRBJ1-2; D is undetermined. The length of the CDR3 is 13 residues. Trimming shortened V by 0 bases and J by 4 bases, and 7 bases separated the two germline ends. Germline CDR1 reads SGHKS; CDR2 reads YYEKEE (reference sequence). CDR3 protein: CASSLGIVYGYTF. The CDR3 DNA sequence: TGTGCCAGCAGCTTGGGTATCGTCTATGGCTACACCTTC.

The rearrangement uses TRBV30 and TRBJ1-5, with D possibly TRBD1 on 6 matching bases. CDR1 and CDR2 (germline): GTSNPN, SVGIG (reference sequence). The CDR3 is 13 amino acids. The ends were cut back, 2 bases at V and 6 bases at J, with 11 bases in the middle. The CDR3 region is CAWSRQGIQPQHF. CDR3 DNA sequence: TGTGCCTGGAGTCGCCAGGGGATTCAGCCCCAGCATTTT.

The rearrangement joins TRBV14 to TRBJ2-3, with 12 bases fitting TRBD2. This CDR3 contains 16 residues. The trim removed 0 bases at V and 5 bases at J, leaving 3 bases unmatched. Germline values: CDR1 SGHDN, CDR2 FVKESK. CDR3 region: CASSQDQLAGGDTQYF. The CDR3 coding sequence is TGTGCCAGCAGCCAAGATCAACTAGCGGGAGGAGATACGCAGTATTTT.

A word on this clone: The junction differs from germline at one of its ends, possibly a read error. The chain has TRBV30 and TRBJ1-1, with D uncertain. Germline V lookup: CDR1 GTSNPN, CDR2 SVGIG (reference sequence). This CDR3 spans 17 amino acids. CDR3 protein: CAWVPAALGWSTTEDFF. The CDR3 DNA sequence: TGTGCCTGGGTGCCAGCCGCTTTGGGCTGGTCAACCACTGAAGATTTCTTT.

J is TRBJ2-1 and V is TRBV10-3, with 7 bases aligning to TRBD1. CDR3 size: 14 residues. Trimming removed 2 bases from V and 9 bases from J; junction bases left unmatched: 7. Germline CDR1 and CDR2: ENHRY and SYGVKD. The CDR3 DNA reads TGTGCCATCAGTGAGGACAGGGAAGCGGCTGAGCAGTTCTTC. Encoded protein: CAISEDREAAEQFF.

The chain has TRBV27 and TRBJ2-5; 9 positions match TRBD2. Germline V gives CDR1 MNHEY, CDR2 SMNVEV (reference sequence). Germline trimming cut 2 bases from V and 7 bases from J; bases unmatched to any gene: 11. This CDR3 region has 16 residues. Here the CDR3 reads CASSLVSGGPQGTQYF. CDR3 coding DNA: TGTGCCAGCAGTTTAGTTAGCGGGGGCCCCCAGGGGACCCAGTACTTC.

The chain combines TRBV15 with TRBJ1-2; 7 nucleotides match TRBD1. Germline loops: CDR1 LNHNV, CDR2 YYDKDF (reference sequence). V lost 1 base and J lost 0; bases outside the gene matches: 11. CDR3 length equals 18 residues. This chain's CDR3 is CATSRGQAGTEANYGYTF. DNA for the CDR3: TGTGCCACCAGCAGAGGACAGGCCGGGACAGAAGCTAACTATGGCTACACCTTC.